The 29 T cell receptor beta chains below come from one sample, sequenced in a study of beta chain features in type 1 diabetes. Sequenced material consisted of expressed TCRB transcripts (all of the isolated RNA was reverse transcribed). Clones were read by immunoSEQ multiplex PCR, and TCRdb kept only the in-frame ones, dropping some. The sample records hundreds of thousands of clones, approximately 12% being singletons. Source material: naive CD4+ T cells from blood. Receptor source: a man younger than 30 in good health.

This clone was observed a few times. Written as DNA, the CDR3 is TGTGCCAGCAGCTTACTCTGGCAGGCCCTTAGCACAGATACGCAGTATTTT. It is translated as CASSLLWQALSTDTQYF. J is TRBJ2-3 and V is TRBV7-2, with D unclear. CDR1 is SGHTA, CDR2 FQGNSA, per germline. Trimming took 2 bases from V and 0 from J, leaving 15 bases between them. The CDR3 length is 17 residues. The full variable domain, completed using reference TRBV7-2 and TRBJ2-3, is GAGVSQSPSNKVTEKGKDVELRCDPISGHTALYWYRQSLGQGLEFLIYFQGNSAPDKSGLPSDRFSAERTGGSVSTLTIQRTQQEDSAVYLCASSLLWQALSTDTQYFGPGTRLTVL.

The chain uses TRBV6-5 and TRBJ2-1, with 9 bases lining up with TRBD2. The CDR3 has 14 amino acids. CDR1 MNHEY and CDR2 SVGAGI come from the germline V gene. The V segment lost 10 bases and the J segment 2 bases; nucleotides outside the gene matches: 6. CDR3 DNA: TGTGCCACCCACGCTAGCGGGGCCTACAATGAGCAGTTCTTC. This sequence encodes CATHASGAYNEQFF.

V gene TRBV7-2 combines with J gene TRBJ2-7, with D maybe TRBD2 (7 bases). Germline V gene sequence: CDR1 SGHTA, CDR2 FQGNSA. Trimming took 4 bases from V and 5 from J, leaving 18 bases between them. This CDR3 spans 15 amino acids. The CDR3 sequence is CASSSSPRGRDEQYF. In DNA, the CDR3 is TGTGCCAGCAGCTCGTCCCCGCGGGGGCGAGACGAGCAGTACTTC.

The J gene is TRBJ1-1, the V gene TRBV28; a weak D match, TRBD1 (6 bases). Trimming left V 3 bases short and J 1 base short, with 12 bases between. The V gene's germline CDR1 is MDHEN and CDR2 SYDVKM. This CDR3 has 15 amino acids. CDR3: CASSLDGGPNTEAFF. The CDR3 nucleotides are TGTGCCAGCAGTTTGGATGGGGGCCCGAACACTGAAGCTTTCTTT.

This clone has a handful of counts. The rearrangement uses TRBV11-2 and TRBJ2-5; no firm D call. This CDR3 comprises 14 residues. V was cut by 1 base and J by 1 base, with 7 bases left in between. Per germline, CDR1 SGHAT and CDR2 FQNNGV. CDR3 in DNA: TGTGCCAGCAGCTTAGGAAACTTCCAAGAGACCCAGTACTTC. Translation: CASSLGNFQETQYF.

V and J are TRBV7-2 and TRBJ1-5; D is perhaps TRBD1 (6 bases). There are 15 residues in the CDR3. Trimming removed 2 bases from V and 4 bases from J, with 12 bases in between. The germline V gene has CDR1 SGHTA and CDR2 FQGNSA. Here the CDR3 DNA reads TGTGCCAGCAGCTTACTGCGGACAGCAAATCAGCCCCAGCATTTT. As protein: CASSLLRTANQPQHF.

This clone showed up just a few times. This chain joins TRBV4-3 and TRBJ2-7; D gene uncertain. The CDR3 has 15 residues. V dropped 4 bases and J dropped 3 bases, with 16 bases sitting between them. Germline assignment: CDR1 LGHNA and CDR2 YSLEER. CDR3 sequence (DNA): TGCGCCAGCAGCCCCTTGGGTACAGCACGCTACGAGCAGTACTTC. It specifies CASSPLGTARYEQYF.

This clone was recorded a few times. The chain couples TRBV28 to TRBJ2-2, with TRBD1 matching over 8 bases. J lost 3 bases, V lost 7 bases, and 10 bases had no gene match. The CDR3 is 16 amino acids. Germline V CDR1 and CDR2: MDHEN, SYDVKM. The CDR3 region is CASNPSGGADTGELFF. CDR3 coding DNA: TGTGCCAGCAACCCTTCAGGGGGCGCGGACACCGGGGAGCTGTTTTTT.

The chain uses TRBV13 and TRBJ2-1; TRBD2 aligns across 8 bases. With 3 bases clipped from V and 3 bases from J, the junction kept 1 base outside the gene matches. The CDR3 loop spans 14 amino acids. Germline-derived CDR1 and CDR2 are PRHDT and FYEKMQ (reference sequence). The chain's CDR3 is CASSFREGYNEQFF. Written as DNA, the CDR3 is TGTGCCAGCAGCTTCCGGGAGGGCTACAATGAGCAGTTCTTC.

The CDR3 region has the DNA TGTGCCAGCAGCTTTCACGAGCGGGGGGGACCTAATGAGCAGTTCTTC. Residues: CASSFHERGGPNEQFF. The chain employs TRBV7-2 and TRBJ2-1; 10 positions agree with TRBD2. Germline V lookup: CDR1 SGHTA, CDR2 FQGNSA. Germline trimming cut 3 bases from V and 7 bases from J; bases unmatched to any gene: 9. There are 16 residues in the CDR3.

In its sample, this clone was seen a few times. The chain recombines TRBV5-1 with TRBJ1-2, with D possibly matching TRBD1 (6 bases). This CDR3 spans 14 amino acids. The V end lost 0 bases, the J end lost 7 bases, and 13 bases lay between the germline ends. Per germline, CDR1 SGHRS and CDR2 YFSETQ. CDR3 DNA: TGCGCCAGCAGCTTGGTTCAGGGGTCGTTTGGCTACACCTTC. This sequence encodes CASSLVQGSFGYTF.

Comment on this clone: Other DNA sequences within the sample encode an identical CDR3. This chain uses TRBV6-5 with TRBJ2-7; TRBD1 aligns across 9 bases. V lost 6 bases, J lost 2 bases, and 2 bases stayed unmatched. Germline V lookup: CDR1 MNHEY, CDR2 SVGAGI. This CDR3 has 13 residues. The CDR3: CASRRDRAYEQYF. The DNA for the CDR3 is TGTGCCAGCAGGAGGGACAGGGCCTACGAGCAGTACTTC.

The CDR3 spells CASIRQGTQPQHF. The CDR3 DNA follows: TGTGCCAGCATCCGACAGGGAACTCAGCCCCAGCATTTT. The chain carries TRBV2 and TRBJ1-5; 7 bases line up with TRBD1. CDR1 and CDR2 from the germline V gene are SNHLY and FYNNEI. This CDR3 is 13 amino acids long. V trimming: 7 bases; J trimming: 6 bases; junction bases outside the gene matches: 6. The full variable domain, completed using reference TRBV2 and TRBJ1-5, is EPEVTQTPSHQVTQMGQEVILRCVPISNHLYFYWYRQILGQKVEFLVSFYNNEISEKSEIFDDQFSVERPDGSNFTLKIRSTKLEDSAMYFCASIRQGTQPQHFGDGTRLSIL.

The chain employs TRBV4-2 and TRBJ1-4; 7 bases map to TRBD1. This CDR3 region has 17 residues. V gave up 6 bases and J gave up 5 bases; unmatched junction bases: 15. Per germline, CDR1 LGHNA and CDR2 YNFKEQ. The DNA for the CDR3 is TGTGCCAGCAGACGCTCGCGACTACAGGGGTACAATGAAAAACTGTTTTTT. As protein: CASRRSRLQGYNEKLFF.

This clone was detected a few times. Written as DNA, the CDR3 is TGCGCCAGCAGCCAAGTTTCCCGGGATTACGAGCAGTACTTC. It translates to CASSQVSRDYEQYF. The J gene is TRBJ2-7, the V gene TRBV4-1; possible D gene TRBD2, 5 bases. V lost 1 base and J 4 bases, leaving 11 bases between the germline ends. There are 14 residues in the CDR3. Germline CDR1 is MGHRA and CDR2 is YSYEKL.

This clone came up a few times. The CDR3 sequence is CASSTGQKIGADTQYF. The CDR3 DNA is TGTGCCAGCAGCACCGGACAGAAGATAGGAGCAGATACGCAGTATTTT. This chain links TRBV5-4 with TRBJ2-3; D might be TRBD1 (6 bases). V lost 4 bases to trimming and J lost 4 bases, with 19 bases between them. This CDR3 contains 16 residues. The germline CDR1 and CDR2 sequences are SGHNT and YYREEE (reference sequence).

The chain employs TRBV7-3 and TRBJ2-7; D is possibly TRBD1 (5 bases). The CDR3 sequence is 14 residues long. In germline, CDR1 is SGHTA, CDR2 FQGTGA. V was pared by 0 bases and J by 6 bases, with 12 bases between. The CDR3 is CASSLTSGWGEQYF. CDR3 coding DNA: TGTGCCAGCAGCTTAACGTCAGGGTGGGGCGAGCAGTACTTC.

The CDR3 DNA is TGTGCCAGCAGCGGACAAGGATTCAATCAGCCCCAGCATTTT. Protein sequence: CASSGQGFNQPQHF. The gene calls are TRBV2 and TRBJ1-5; D might be TRBD1 (5 bases). Between the trimmed V and J ends, which lost 6 bases and 3 bases, there was a span of 12 bases. The CDR3 extends over 14 amino acids. Looked up from germline, CDR1 is SNHLY and CDR2 is FYNNEI.

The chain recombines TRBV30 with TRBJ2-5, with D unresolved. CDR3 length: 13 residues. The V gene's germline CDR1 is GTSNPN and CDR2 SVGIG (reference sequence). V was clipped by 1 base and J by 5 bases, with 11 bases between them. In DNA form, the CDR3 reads TGTGCCTGGAGTGCCTCCGGGTTTGAGACCCAGTACTTC. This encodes CAWSASGFETQYF.

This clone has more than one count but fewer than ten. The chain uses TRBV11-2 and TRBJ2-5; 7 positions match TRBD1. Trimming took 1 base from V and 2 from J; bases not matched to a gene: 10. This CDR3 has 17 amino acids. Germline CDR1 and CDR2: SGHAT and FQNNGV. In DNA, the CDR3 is TGTGCCAGCAGCTTAGGGGCCCAACAGGGGCGGCAAGAGACCCAGTACTTC. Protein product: CASSLGAQQGRQETQYF. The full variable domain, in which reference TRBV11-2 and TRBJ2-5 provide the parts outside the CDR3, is EAGVAQSPRYKIIEKRQSVAFWCNPISGHATLYWYQQILGQGPKLLIQFQNNGVVDDSQLPKDRFSAERLKGVDSTLKIQPAKLEDSAVYLCASSLGAQQGRQETQYFGPGTRLLVL.

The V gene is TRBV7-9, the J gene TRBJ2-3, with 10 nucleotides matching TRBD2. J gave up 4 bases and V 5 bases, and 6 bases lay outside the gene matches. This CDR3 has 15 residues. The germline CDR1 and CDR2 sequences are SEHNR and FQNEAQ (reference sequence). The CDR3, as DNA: TGTGCCAGCAGCCCCGGAGCGGGAGGGGCAGATACGCAGTATTTT. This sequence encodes CASSPGAGGADTQYF.

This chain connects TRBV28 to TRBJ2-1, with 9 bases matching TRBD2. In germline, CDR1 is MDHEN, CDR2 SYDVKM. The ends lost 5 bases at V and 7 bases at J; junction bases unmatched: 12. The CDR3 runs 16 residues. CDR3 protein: CASSPLAGAGRNEQFF. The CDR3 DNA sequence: TGTGCCAGCAGTCCATTAGCGGGGGCCGGGAGAAATGAGCAGTTCTTC.

DNA of the CDR3: TGTGCCACTCGACTAGCGGGAGGTTCAGATACGCAGTATTTT. Amino acids: CATRLAGGSDTQYF. This chain joins TRBV10-3 and TRBJ2-3; 13 bases align to TRBD2. The CDR3 covers 14 residues. V lost 10 bases and J lost 4; bases outside the gene matches: 5. Per germline, CDR1 ENHRY and CDR2 SYGVKD.

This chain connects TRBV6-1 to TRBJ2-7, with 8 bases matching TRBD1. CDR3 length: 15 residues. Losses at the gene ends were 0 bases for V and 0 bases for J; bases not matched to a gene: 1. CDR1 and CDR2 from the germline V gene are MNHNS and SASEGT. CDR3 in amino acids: CASSEATGGSYEQYF. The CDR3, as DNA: TGTGCCAGCAGTGAAGCCACAGGGGGCTCCTACGAGCAGTACTTC.

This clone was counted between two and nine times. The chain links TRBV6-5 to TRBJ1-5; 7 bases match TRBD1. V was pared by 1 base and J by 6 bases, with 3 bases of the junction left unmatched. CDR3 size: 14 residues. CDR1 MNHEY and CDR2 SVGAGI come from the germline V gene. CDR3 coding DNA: TGTGCCAGCAGTTACTTACAGGGGACTCAGCCCCAGCATTTT. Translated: CASSYLQGTQPQHF.

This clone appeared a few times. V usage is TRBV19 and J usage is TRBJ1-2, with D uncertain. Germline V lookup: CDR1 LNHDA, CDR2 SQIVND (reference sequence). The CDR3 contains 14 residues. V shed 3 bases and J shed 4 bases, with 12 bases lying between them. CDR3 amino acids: CASSIGVSRYGYTF. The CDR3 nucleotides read TGTGCCAGTAGTATTGGAGTCTCTCGCTATGGCTACACCTTC.

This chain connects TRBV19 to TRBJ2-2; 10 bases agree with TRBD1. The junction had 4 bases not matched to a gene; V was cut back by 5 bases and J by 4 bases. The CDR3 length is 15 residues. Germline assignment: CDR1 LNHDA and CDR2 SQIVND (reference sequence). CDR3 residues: CASSSRDRGTGELFF. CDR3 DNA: TGTGCCAGTAGTTCCCGGGACAGGGGCACCGGGGAGCTGTTTTTT.

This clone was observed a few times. The CDR3 protein is CASSHPAGGPQHF. CDR3 nucleotide sequence: TGTGCCAGCAGCCATCCTGCCGGGGGGCCCCAGCATTTT. The chain is built from TRBV6-5 and TRBJ1-5; D perhaps matches TRBD1 (5 bases). CDR3 length equals 13 residues. Trimming cost V 6 bases and J 9 bases, with 15 bases left between them. The germline V gene has CDR1 MNHEY and CDR2 SVGAGI.

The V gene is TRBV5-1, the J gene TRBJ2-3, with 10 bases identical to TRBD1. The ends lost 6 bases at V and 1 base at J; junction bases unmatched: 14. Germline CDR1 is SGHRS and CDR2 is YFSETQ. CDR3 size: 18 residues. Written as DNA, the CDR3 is TGCGCCAGCACCCCTCCTCGTCCGGGACAGGGGCGCACAGATACGCAGTATTTT. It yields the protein CASTPPRPGQGRTDTQYF.